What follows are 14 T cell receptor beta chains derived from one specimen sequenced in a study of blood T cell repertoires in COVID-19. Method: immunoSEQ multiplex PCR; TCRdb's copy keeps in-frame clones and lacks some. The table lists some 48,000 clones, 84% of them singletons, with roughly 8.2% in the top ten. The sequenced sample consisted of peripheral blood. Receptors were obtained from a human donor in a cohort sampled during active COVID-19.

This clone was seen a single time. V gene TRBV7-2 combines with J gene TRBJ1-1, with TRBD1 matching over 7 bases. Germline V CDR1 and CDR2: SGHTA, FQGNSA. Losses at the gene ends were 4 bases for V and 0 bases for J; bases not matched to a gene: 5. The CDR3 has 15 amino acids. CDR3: CASSSGQHMNTEAFF. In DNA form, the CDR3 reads TGTGCCAGCAGCTCGGGACAGCACATGAACACTGAAGCTTTCTTT.

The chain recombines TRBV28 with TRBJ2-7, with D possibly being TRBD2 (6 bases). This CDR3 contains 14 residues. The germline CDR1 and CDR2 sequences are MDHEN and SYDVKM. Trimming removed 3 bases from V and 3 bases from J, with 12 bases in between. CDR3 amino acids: CASSLGLAFYEQYF. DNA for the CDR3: TGTGCCAGCAGTTTGGGGCTAGCGTTCTACGAGCAGTACTTC.

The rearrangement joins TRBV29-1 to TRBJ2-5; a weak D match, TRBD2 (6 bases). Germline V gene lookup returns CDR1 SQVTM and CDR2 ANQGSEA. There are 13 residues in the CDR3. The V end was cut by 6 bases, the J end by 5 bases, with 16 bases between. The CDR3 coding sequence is TGCAGCGTCAAGGACTACTCCTCGGAGACCCAGTACTTC. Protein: CSVKDYSSETQYF.

As DNA, the CDR3 is TGTGCCAGCAGTGAAGCGGTAGCGGGAGGCGAGCAGTACTTC. Its protein product is CASSEAVAGGEQYF. The J gene is TRBJ2-7, the V gene TRBV2; 10 positions agree with TRBD2. V lost 0 bases and J lost 6; bases outside the gene matches: 2. CDR1 and CDR2 (germline): SNHLY, FYNNEI. The CDR3 has 14 residues.

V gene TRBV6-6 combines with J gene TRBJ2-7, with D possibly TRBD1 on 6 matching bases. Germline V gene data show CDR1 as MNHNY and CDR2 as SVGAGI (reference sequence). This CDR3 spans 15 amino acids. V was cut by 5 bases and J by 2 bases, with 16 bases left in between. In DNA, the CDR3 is TGTGCCAGCAGTGACCGACAGGTTCCCACCTACGAGCAGTACTTC. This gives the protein CASSDRQVPTYEQYF.

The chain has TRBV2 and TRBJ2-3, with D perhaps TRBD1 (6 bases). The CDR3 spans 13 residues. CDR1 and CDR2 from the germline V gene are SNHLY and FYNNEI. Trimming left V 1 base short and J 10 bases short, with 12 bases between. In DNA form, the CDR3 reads TGTGCCAGCAGTGAAGAGGGTACAGGGCCGCAGTATTTT. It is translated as CASSEEGTGPQYF.

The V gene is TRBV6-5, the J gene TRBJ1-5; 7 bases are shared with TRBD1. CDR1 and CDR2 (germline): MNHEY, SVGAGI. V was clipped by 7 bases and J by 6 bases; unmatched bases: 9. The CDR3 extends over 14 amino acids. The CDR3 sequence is CASTRDSYVQPQHF. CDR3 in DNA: TGTGCCAGCACCCGGGACAGCTACGTTCAGCCCCAGCATTTT.

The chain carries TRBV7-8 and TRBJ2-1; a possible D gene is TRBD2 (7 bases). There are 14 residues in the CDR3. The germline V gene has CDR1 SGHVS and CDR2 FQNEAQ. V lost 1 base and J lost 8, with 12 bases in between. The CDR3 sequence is CASSLGPGGYEQFF. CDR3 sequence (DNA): TGTGCCAGCAGCTTAGGGCCGGGGGGCTATGAGCAGTTCTTC.

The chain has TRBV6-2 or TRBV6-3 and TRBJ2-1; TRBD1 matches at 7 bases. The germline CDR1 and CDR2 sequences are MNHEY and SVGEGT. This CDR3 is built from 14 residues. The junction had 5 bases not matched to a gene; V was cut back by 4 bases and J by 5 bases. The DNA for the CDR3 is TGTGCCAGCAGTTCGGTGACAGGGAACAATGAGCAGTTCTTC. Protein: CASSSVTGNNEQFF.

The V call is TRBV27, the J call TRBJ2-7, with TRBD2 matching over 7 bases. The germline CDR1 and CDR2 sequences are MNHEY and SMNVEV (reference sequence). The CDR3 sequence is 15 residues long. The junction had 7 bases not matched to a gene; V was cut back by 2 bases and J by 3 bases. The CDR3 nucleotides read TGTGCCAGCAGTTTAGGGGGACTACTATACTACGAGCAGTACTTC. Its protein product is CASSLGGLLYYEQYF.

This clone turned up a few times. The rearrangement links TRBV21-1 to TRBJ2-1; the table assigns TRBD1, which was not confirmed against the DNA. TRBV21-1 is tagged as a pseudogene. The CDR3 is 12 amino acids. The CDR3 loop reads CASRSRGGEQFF. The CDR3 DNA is TGTGCCAGCAGATCCAGGGGCGGTGAGCAGTTCTTC.

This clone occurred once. CDR3 sequence: CASSQGGQGYEQYF. DNA for the CDR3: TGTGCCAGCAGCCAAGGGGGACAGGGGTACGAGCAGTACTTC. The V and J genes are TRBV27 and TRBJ2-7, with TRBD1 matching 10 bases. CDR1 MNHEY and CDR2 SMNVEV come from the germline V gene (reference sequence). The CDR3 consists of 14 residues. V lost 6 bases, J lost 4 bases, and 6 bases stayed unmatched.

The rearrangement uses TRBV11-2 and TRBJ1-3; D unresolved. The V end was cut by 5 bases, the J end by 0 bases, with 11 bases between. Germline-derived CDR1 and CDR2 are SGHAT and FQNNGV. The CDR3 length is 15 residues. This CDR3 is CASSHFYSSGNTIYF. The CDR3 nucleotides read TGTGCCAGCAGCCACTTTTATAGCTCTGGAAACACCATATATTTT.

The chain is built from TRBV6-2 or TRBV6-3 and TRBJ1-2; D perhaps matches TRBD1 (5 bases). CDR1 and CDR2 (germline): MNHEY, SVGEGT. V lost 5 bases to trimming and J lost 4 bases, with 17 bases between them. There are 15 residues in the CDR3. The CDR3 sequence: CASSQPSGSIYGYTF. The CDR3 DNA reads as TGTGCCAGCAGTCAACCCTCAGGGTCCATCTATGGCTACACCTTC.